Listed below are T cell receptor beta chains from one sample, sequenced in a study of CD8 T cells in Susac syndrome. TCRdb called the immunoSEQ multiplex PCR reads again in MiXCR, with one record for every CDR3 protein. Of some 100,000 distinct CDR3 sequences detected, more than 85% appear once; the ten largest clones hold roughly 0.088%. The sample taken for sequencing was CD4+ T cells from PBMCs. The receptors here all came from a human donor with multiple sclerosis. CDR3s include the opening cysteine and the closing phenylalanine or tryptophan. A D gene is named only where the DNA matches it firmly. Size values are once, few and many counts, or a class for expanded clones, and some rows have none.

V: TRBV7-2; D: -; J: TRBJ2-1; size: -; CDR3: CATSDRNYNEQFF; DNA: TGTGCCACCTCCGACAGAAACTACAATGAGCAGTTCTTC
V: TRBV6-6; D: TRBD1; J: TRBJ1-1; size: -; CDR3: CASTKTGQGNTEAFF; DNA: TGTGCCAGCACCAAGACGGGACAGGGGAATACTGAAGCTTTCTTT
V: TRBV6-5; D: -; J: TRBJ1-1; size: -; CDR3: CASSRSGLMEAFF; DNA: TGTGCCAGCAGTCGTTCGGGACTCATGGAAGCTTTCTTT
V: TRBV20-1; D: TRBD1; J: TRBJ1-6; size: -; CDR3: CSAKDRGIRNSPLHF; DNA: TGCAGTGCTAAGGACAGGGGAATCAGGAATTCACCCCTCCACTTT
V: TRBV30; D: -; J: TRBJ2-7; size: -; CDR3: CAWTMDRYEQYF; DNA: TGTGCCTGGACCATGGACAGATACGAGCAGTACTTC
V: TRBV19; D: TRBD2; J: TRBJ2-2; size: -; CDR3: CASTKRGAVTGELFF; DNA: TGTGCCAGTACTAAGCGGGGGGCGGTGACCGGGGAGCTGTTTTTT
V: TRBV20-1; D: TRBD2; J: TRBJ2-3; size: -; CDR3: CSAIHPLGGGATDTQYF; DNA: TGCAGTGCTATTCACCCCCTGGGCGGGGGGGCAACAGATACGCAGTATTTT
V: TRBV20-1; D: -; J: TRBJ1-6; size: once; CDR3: CSARDVATSPLHF; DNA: TGCAGTGCTAGAGATGTGGCAACCTCACCCCTCCACTTT
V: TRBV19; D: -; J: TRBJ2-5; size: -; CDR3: CASSAGPGGSETQYF; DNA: TGTGCCAGTAGTGCCGGACCGGGGGGCTCGGAGACCCAGTACTTC
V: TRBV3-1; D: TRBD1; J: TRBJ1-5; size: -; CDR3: CASKGGDQPQHF; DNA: TGTGCCAGCAAAGGGGGCGATCAGCCCCAGCATTTT
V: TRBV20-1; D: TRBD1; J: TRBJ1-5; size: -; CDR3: CSATRGTGAFSDIQPQHF; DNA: TGCAGTGCTACTAGGGGGACAGGGGCGTTTTCTGATATTCAGCCCCAGCATTTT
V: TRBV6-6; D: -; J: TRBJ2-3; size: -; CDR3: CASSWYEELGTDTQYF; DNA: TGTGCCAGCAGTTGGTATGAGGAGCTTGGCACAGATACGCAGTATTTT
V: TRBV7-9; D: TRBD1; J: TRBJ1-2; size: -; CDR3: CASSLDGTDYGYTF; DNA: TGTGCCAGCAGCTTAGACGGGACAGACTATGGCTACACCTTC
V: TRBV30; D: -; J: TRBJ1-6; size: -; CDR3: CAWTPRVDSPFHF; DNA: TGTGCCTGGACCCCCAGGGTCGATTCACCCTTCCACTTT
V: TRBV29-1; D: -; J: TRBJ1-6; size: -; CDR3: CSVRDAYNSPLHF; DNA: TGCAGCGTCCGGGATGCCTATAATTCACCCCTCCACTTT
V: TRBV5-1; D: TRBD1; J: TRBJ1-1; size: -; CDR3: CASSLEGAERNTEAFF; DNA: TGCGCCAGCAGCTTGGAGGGGGCTGAAAGGAACACTGAAGCTTTCTTT
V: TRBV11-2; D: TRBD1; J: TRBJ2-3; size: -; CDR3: CASSLGMAGGTWDTQYF; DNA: TGTGCCAGCAGCTTGGGAATGGCAGGGGGTACGTGGGATACGCAGTATTTT
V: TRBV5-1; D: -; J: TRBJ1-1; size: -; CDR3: CASSLLGGEATEAFF; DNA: TGCGCCAGCAGCTTGTTGGGAGGGGAGGCCACTGAAGCTTTCTTT
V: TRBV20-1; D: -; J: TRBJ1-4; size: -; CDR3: CSAPRLGEKLFF; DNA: TGCAGTGCTCCCCGACTTGGAGAAAAACTGTTTTTT
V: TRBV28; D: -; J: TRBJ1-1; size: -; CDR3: CASKPTRTGEAFF; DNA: TGTGCCAGCAAACCAACCCGTACAGGGGAAGCTTTCTTT
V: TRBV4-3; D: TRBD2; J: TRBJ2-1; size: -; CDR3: CASSLSSAGGYNEQFF; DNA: TGCGCCAGCAGCCTCTCCTCGGCGGGGGGCTACAATGAGCAGTTCTTC
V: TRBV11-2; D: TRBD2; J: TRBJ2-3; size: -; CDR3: CASSLDVNLAGDTDTQYF; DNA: TGTGCCAGCAGCTTAGATGTGAACCTAGCGGGAGACACAGATACGCAGTATTTT
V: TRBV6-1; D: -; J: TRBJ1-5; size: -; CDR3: CASSEGGGRNQPQHF; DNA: TGTGCCAGCAGTGAAGGAGGGGGTCGGAATCAGCCCCAGCATTTT
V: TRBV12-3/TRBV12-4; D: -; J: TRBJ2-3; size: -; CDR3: CASSMGVDADTQYF; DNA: TGTGCCAGCAGTATGGGGGTTGACGCAGATACGCAGTATTTT
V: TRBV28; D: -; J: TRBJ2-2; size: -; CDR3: CASSDRTGAGELFF; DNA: TGTGCCAGCAGTGACAGGACGGGCGCCGGGGAGCTGTTTTTT
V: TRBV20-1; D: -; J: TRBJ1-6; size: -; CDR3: CSARAATGSPLHF; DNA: TGCAGTGCTAGGGCAGCCACGGGTTCACCCCTCCACTTT
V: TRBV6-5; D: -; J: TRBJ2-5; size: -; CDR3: CASSSLSISGQTQYF; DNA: TGTGCCAGCAGTTCGCTTTCTATTAGCGGACAGACCCAGTACTTC
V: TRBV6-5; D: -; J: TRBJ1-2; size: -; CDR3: CASSRRTTAGYTF; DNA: TGTGCCAGCAGTCGGCGAACGACCGCTGGCTACACCTTC
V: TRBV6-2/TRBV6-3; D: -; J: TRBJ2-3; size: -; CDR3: CASRPLGDTQYF; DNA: TGTGCCAGCAGGCCGCTAGGGGATACGCAGTATTTT
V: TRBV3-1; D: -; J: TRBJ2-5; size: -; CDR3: CASSQGLGGAKTQYF; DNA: TGTGCCAGCAGCCAAGGATTGGGGGGCGCTAAGACCCAGTACTTC
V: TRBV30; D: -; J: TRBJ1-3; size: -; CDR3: CAWTDSGNTIYF; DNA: TGTGCCTGGACCGACTCTGGAAACACCATATATTTT
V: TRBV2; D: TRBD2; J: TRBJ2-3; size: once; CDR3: CASSRTSGAHTQYF; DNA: TGTGCCAGCAGTCGGACTAGCGGGGCCCATACGCAGTATTTT
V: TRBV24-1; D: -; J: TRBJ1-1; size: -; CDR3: CATSDLGDNTMNTEAFF; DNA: TGTGCCACCAGTGATTTAGGGGACAACACTATGAACACTGAAGCTTTCTTT
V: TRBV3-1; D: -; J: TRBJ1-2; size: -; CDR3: CASSPPRTVYGYTF; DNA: TGTGCCAGCAGCCCCCCGAGGACAGTCTATGGCTACACCTTC
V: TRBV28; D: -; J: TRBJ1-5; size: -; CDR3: CASSLETGPWTQHF; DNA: TGTGCCAGCAGTTTAGAAACAGGTCCTTGGACCCAGCATTTT
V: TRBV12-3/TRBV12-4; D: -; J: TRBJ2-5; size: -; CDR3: CASSLLRETQYF; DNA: TGTGCCAGCAGTTTACTCCGAGAGACCCAGTACTTC
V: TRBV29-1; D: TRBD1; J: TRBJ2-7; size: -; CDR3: CSVLGTGDSYEQYF; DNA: TGCAGCGTTCTCGGGACAGGGGATTCCTACGAGCAGTACTTC
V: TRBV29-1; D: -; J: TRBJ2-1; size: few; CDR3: CSVPGPRRLDEQFF; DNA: TGCAGCGTTCCCGGGCCCCGGAGGTTGGATGAGCAGTTCTTC
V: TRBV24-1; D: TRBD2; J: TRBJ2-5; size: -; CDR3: CATSDPGLAVQETQYF; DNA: TGTGCCACCAGTGATCCGGGACTAGCGGTGCAAGAGACCCAGTACTTC
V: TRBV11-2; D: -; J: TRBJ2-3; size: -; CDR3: CASSLELGGADTQYF; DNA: TGTGCCAGCAGCTTAGAGCTAGGGGGGGCGGATACGCAGTATTTT
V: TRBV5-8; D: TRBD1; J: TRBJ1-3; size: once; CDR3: CASSAWDSGNTIYF; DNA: TGTGCCAGCAGCGCTTGGGACAGCGGAAACACCATATATTTT